Presented here are 11 T cell receptor beta chains from one specimen sequenced in a study of blood T cell repertoires in COVID-19. Profiled with immunoSEQ multiplex PCR; TCRdb holds only in-frame clones, not every one. The top ten hold roughly 4.8% of the sample, which has some 150,000 clones, roughly 82% seen once. Sequenced sample: peripheral blood. Every receptor here comes from a human donor in a cohort sampled during active COVID-19.

V gene TRBV24-1 combines with J gene TRBJ2-3; maybe TRBD2 (6 bases). CDR1 is KGHDR and CDR2 is SFDVKD in the germline V gene. The CDR3 extends over 15 amino acids. V was pared by 0 bases and J by 5 bases, with 11 bases between. CDR3 DNA: TGTGCCACCAGTGATTTGCAAAGAGCGGGAGATACGCAGTATTTT. This codes for CATSDLQRAGDTQYF.

This chain connects TRBV29-1 to TRBJ1-1, with D perhaps matching TRBD1 (6 bases). This CDR3 has 14 residues. Trimming removed 7 bases at V and 5 bases at J, with 20 bases between. The germline V gene encodes CDR1 SQVTM and CDR2 ANQGSEA. This CDR3 is CSATTGDVRTEAFF. In DNA form, the CDR3 reads TGCAGCGCCACGACAGGCGATGTTAGGACTGAAGCTTTCTTT.

The rearrangement uses TRBV12-3 or TRBV12-4 and TRBJ1-2, with D uncertain. The CDR3 loop spans 13 amino acids. Deletions cut 3 bases from V and 4 bases from J, with 9 bases between. CDR3: CASSLGRVYGYTF. The CDR3 DNA is TGTGCCAGCAGTTTGGGGAGGGTCTATGGCTACACCTTC.

The genes are TRBV7-3 and TRBJ1-1; TRBD1 matches at 8 bases. Germline trimming cut 5 bases from V and 3 bases from J; bases unmatched to any gene: 5. The CDR3 runs to 14 residues. Germline CDR1 and CDR2: SGHTA and FQGTGA. As DNA, the CDR3 is TGTGCCAGCAGCCCCAGGGGGCAGGACACTGAAGCTTTCTTT. This codes for CASSPRGQDTEAFF.

The chain couples TRBV15 to TRBJ1-1; weak D call: TRBD1 (5 bases). CDR1 LNHNV and CDR2 YYDKDF come from the germline V gene (reference sequence). The germline V and J ends were trimmed by 8 bases and 1 base, with 17 bases remaining between them. The CDR3 has 15 amino acids. As DNA, the CDR3 is TGTGCCACCGGTCCGACCAGGGCGAAGAACACTGAAGCTTTCTTT. Translated, it gives CATGPTRAKNTEAFF.

CDR3 loop: CASSLASGYTDTQYF. CDR3 bases: TGTGCCAGCAGCTTGGCGAGCGGGTACACAGATACGCAGTATTTT. The V call is TRBV7-2, the J call TRBJ2-3, with D possibly being TRBD2 (6 bases). CDR3 length: 15 amino acids. Trimming took off 3 bases at V and 2 bases at J, with 12 bases between the two ends. Germline values: CDR1 SGHTA, CDR2 FQGNSA.

This sequence joins TRBV12-5 and TRBJ2-3, with 12 nucleotides matching TRBD2. Germline trimming cut 0 bases from V and 8 bases from J; bases unmatched to any gene: 21. Per germline, CDR1 LGHNT and CDR2 FRNRAP. This CDR3 is 21 amino acids long. CDR3 residues: CASGLVLSVTSGRGPEGTQYF. The CDR3 nucleotides are TGTGCTAGTGGTTTGGTACTTTCGGTGACTAGCGGGAGAGGGCCGGAAGGTACGCAGTATTTT.

The chain links TRBV2 to TRBJ1-5; 7 bases are a match to TRBD1. The length of the CDR3 is 14 residues. After removal of 5 bases from V and 5 bases from J, the junction contained 6 bases not matched to a gene. Germline CDR1 SNHLY, CDR2 FYNNEI. The CDR3 DNA sequence: TGTGCCAGCAGTCCAGACAGGGACCATCAGCCCCAGCATTTT. Its translation is CASSPDRDHQPQHF.

The genes are TRBV4-1 and TRBJ2-7; D possibly corresponds to TRBD2 (6 bases). The CDR3 is made up of 14 amino acids. The V end was cut by 2 bases, the J end by 6 bases, with 14 bases between. Germline assignment: CDR1 MGHRA and CDR2 YSYEKL. CDR3 DNA: TGCGCCAGCAGCCAACCTGGGACTGCGGGCGAGCAGTACTTC. Encoded protein: CASSQPGTAGEQYF.

The chain carries TRBV29-1 and TRBJ1-2, with TRBD1 as a possible D gene (5 bases). Trimming pared 3 bases from V and 4 bases from J, leaving 9 bases between. Germline V CDR1 and CDR2: SQVTM, ANQGSEA. The CDR3 spans 12 residues. The CDR3 is CSVELQAYGYTF. CDR3 nucleotide sequence: TGCAGCGTTGAGCTACAGGCCTATGGCTACACCTTC.

Remarks on this clone: Other nucleotide sequences from this sample produce the same CDR3. The chain has TRBV5-1 and TRBJ1-4, with D perhaps TRBD1 (5 bases). V shed 4 bases and J shed 2 bases, with 9 bases lying between them. Germline CDR1 and CDR2: SGHRS and YFSETQ. CDR3 length equals 14 residues. The CDR3 sequence: CASSLGGTNEKLFF. As DNA, the CDR3 is TGCGCCAGCAGCCTCGGGGGGACTAATGAAAAACTGTTTTTT.